These T cell receptor beta chains were read from a single sample in a study of neurological immune-mediated disorders. TCRdb analysed the 5' RACE reads with MiXCR anew, one entry per CDR3 protein. Of 45,000 or so distinct CDR3 sequences listed, approximately 3% are singletons. The specimen sequenced was PBMCs. These receptors all stem from a woman in her fifties or sixties with multiple sclerosis. The CDR3 runs from the conserved cysteine through the conserved F or W. A D gene is named only where the DNA matches it firmly. Expanded clones get a size class; other rows say once, few or many, or leave the size out.

abundance	v_gene	j_gene	d_gene	CDR3nt	CDR3aa
many	TRBV7-6	TRBJ1-1	-	TGTGCCAGCAGTCCCGGGGGGAGGACTGAAGCTTTCTTT	CASSPGGRTEAFF
many	TRBV5-1	TRBJ1-1	-	TGCGCCAGCAGCCCGCGAGGCGACAGGACTATGAACACTGAAGCTTTCTTT	CASSPRGDRTMNTEAFF
many	TRBV20-1	TRBJ2-7	TRBD2	TGCAGTGCTAGAAAGCCGGGACTAGCTCTCGAGCAGTACTTC	CSARKPGLALEQYF
many	TRBV29-1	TRBJ2-5	-	TGCAGCGTTGACAGGGGCCAAGAGACCCAGTACTTC	CSVDRGQETQYF
many	TRBV3-1	TRBJ2-3	-	TGTGCCAGCAGCCAAGAAGCGCTAGAACCCACAGATACGCAGTATTTT	CASSQEALEPTDTQYF
-	TRBV18	TRBJ2-5	-	TGTGCCAGCTCACGACAGACACAAGAGACCCAGTACTTC	CASSRQTQETQYF
many	TRBV5-1	TRBJ1-2	-	TGCGCCAGCAGCCCGGGGACCAGTAACTATGGCTACACCTTC	CASSPGTSNYGYTF
many	TRBV9	TRBJ2-1	-	TGTGCCAGCAGCGTAGACGAACGGTACAATGAGCAGTTCTTC	CASSVDERYNEQFF
many	TRBV20-1	TRBJ2-1	TRBD2	TGCAGTGCGGGGGGGTACCCGGGGCAGACTTCGAGCGGGCAGTTCTTC	CSAGGYPGQTSSGQFF
many	TRBV7-8	TRBJ2-1	TRBD2	TGTGCCAGCAGCTTAGGGACTAGCGGAACCTACAATGAGCAGTTCTTC	CASSLGTSGTYNEQFF
many	TRBV9	TRBJ2-2	-	TGTGCCAGCAGCCTACGGGTTACCGGGGAGCTGTTTTTT	CASSLRVTGELFF
many	TRBV6-5	TRBJ2-5	-	TGTGCCAGCAGTTACTCGAATGAGGGGGTTGGACAAGAGACCCAGTACTTC	CASSYSNEGVGQETQYF
many	TRBV12-3/TRBV12-4	TRBJ1-1	-	TGTGCCAGCAGTTTGGTCGCAGGGAACACTGAAGCTTTCTTT	CASSLVAGNTEAFF
many	TRBV13	TRBJ2-2	-	TGTGCCAGCAGCCCGAAGGGAAAGAACACCGGGGAGCTGTTTTTT	CASSPKGKNTGELFF
many	TRBV7-2	TRBJ1-2	-	TGTGCCAGCAGCTCGGATTACCAGGTCTATGGCTACACCTTC	CASSSDYQVYGYTF
many	TRBV20-1	TRBJ2-1	TRBD2	TGCAGTGCTAGATTTGGGACTAGCGGGAGTGAACAGTTCTTC	CSARFGTSGSEQFF
many	TRBV7-2	TRBJ2-1	TRBD2	TGTGCCAGCAACCCTAGCGGGAGTCAGAATGAGCAGTTCTTC	CASNPSGSQNEQFF
many	TRBV15	TRBJ1-2	TRBD1	TGTGCCACCAGCACCAGACAGGGTTCGGCGCTTTTTGGCTACACCTTC	CATSTRQGSALFGYTF
many	TRBV10-3	TRBJ1-5	TRBD1	TGTGCCATCAGTGAGTCGACTAGACAGGGGATTCAGCCCCAGCATTTT	CAISESTRQGIQPQHF
many	TRBV21-1	TRBJ1-4	-	TGTGCCAGCAGCAAACCCGGACAGCGGAGCAATGAAAAACTGTTTTTT	CASSKPGQRSNEKLFF
-	TRBV10-3	TRBJ1-4	TRBD1	TGTGCCATCAGTGAGGCGGACAGGGCCCATGAAAAACTGTTTTTT	CAISEADRAHEKLFF
many	TRBV5-1	TRBJ2-7	TRBD2	TGCGCCAGCAGCTCGACCTTAGCGGGATCCGCCTACGAGCAGTACTTC	CASSSTLAGSAYEQYF
many	TRBV5-1	TRBJ1-2	TRBD1	TGCGCCAGCAGCCCCGGGACAGGGGACCATGGCTACACCTTC	CASSPGTGDHGYTF
many	TRBV10-3	TRBJ2-1	TRBD2	TGTGCCATCAGGGTTACTAGCGGGAGGAATGAGCAGTTCTTC	CAIRVTSGRNEQFF
many	TRBV5-1	TRBJ1-2	-	TGCGCCAGCAGCACGGGGAACTATGGCTACACCTTC	CASSTGNYGYTF
many	TRBV29-1	TRBJ1-5	-	TGCAGCGCCGAAGACGGAGCGCGCCAGCATTTT	CSAEDGARQHF